One T cell receptor beta chain is described in this entry. The target antigen is unknown. This sample was included in a study of lymphopenia after photon versus proton radiotherapy. Findings of the study overall: Authors raise, but do not show, better survival with proton therapy. Post-nadir diversity loss with photons came from oligoclonal expansion, particularly CD8+ Temra cells. In patients who died, overall survival fell as post-nadir TCR diversity dropped more. Relative stability marked proton patients; photon patients lost diversity and naive cells.

TCRdb keeps only in-frame clones here, not all; method: immunoSEQ multiplex PCR. The sample gives 40,000 to 55,000 clones, approximately 92% of which show up once; about 20% is in the top ten. The germline CDR1 and CDR2 sequences are MDHEN and SYDVKM. This CDR3 contains 14 residues. V was clipped by 6 bases and J by 5 bases, with 17 bases between them. The chain employs TRBV28 and TRBJ2-7; possibly TRBD2 for D (6 bases). This TCR came from a woman in her 40s with cholangiocarcinoma. The specimen comprised peripheral blood, sampled from a patient treated with photon-based radiotherapy. The DNA for the CDR3 is TGTGCCAGCAGCCTTGCCGGGGGTTCCCACGAGCAGTACTTC. Encoded protein: CASSLAGGSHEQYF.